This TCR beta chain was sequenced during a study of identical twins. For this clonotype: The antigen remains undetermined.

Study conclusions and caveats: Models underestimated TCR alpha sharing (out-of-frame) in monozygotic twins.

TCRdb reprocessed the 5' RACE reads via MiXCR and lists one record per CDR3 protein. The table includes approximately 240,000 distinct CDR3 sequences, about an eighth detected once. This TCR came from a woman between 18 and 29 years old in good health. The sample comprised memory (CD45RO+) T cells sorted from blood.

The CDR3 reads CASSFKGGQETQYF. DNA of the CDR3: TGTGCCAGCAGCTTTAAAGGGGGACAAGAGACCCAGTACTTC. The rearrangement joins TRBV7-2 to TRBJ2-5, with D perhaps TRBD1 (6 bases). Germline V lookup: CDR1 SGHTA, CDR2 FQGNSA. This CDR3 comprises 14 residues. Trimming pared 3 bases from V and 2 bases from J, leaving 10 bases between.